This entry lists 18 T cell receptor beta chains sequenced from one sample in a study of regulatory T cells in long-lasting Graves disease. For TCR beta, libraries came from iRepertoire HTBI primers and Arm-PCR of CDR3 regions. Using its own MiXCR run on the multiplex PCR reads, TCRdb lists one record per CDR3 protein. The data contain fewer than 450,000 distinct CDR3 sequences, less than 25% of them singletons. This sample's time point: persistent/refractory GD, antithyroid drugs over 5 years with positive TRAb. PBMCs provided the RNA from which the TCR library was made. Here the sequenced sample was peripheral blood mononuclear cells (PBMCs), taken when the disease was refractory, from a patient treated with antithyroid drugs. The source of these receptors is a female donor with Graves disease.

In this sample, this clonotype turned up many times. V usage is TRBV12-3 or TRBV12-4 and J usage is TRBJ1-5; perhaps TRBD1 as D (5 bases). Trimming removed 3 bases at V and 0 bases at J, with 15 bases between. The CDR3 spans 17 residues. CDR3 bases: TGTGCCAGCAGTTTTGGGGGACCAGATAGTAGCAATCAGCCCCAGCATTTT. It codes for CASSFGGPDSSNQPQHF.

This clonotype has ten or more counts. V and J are TRBV12-3 or TRBV12-4 and TRBJ1-2; 7 positions match TRBD1. J lost 4 bases, V lost 5 bases, and 7 bases had no gene match. This CDR3 comprises 14 residues. CDR3 in DNA: TGTGCCAGCAGTCCGACAGGGTCGACCTATGGCTACACCTTC. Translated, it gives CASSPTGSTYGYTF.

Ten or more counts support this clonotype. The rearrangement links TRBV7-2 to TRBJ2-7; D not resolved. The CDR3 consists of 13 residues. The V end was cut by 4 bases, the J end by 6 bases, with 13 bases between. CDR1 SGHTA and CDR2 FQGNSA come from the germline V gene. The CDR3 nucleotides are TGTGCCAGCAGCTCGTTCTCGCTCGTCGAGCAGTACTTC. Translation: CASSSFSLVEQYF.

V usage is TRBV6-2 or TRBV6-3 and J usage is TRBJ2-7; the D gene could be TRBD1 or TRBD2 (5 bases each). CDR3 length equals 15 residues. V lost 2 bases to trimming and J lost 3 bases, with 14 bases between them. Germline CDR1 reads MNHEY; CDR2 reads SVGEGT. In DNA, the CDR3 is TGTGCCAGCAGTTACGGTGGGACCATACTCTACGAGCAGTACTTC. This gives the protein CASSYGGTILYEQYF.

This clonotype was seen many times. The genes are TRBV6-2 or TRBV6-3 and TRBJ1-5, with TRBD1 matching 10 bases. V was pared by 5 bases and J by 4 bases, with 8 bases of the junction left unmatched. This CDR3 region has 16 residues. Germline values: CDR1 MNHEY, CDR2 SVGEGT. The DNA for the CDR3 is TGTGCCAGCAGTAACTACGGACAGGGGGGGAATCAGCCCCAGCATTTT. Its translation is CASSNYGQGGNQPQHF.

V usage is TRBV20-1 and J usage is TRBJ1-1, with TRBD1 matching over 8 bases. CDR1 is DFQATT and CDR2 is SNEGSKA in the germline V gene (reference sequence). V shed 8 bases, J shed 0 bases, and the junction held 11 bases outside the gene matches. This CDR3 contains 15 residues. CDR3 loop: CSPTLRTGMNTEAFF. The CDR3 bases are TGCAGTCCGACCCTTAGGACAGGGATGAACACTGAAGCTTTCTTT.

Only a few counts were recorded for this clonotype. The chain joins TRBV5-1 to TRBJ1-2; D gene ambiguous. The V and J ends lost 3 bases and 0 bases respectively, with 12 bases between them. The germline V gene has CDR1 SGHRS and CDR2 YFSETQ. This CDR3 contains 15 residues. This chain's CDR3 is CASSSDIIANYGYTF. In nucleotides, the CDR3 is TGCGCCAGCAGCTCCGACATTATCGCTAACTATGGCTACACCTTC.

This clonotype was picked up a small number of times. The genes are TRBV6-1 and TRBJ2-5; D tentatively reads TRBD1 or TRBD2 (5 bases each). V lost 7 bases and J lost 7, with 13 bases in between. The CDR3 is 12 amino acids. The germline V gene has CDR1 MNHNS and CDR2 SASEGT. The CDR3 reads CASTQGERTQYF. Here the CDR3 DNA reads TGTGCCAGCACCCAAGGGGAGAGGACCCAGTACTTC.

This clonotype was detected many times. This chain uses TRBV6-2 or TRBV6-3 with TRBJ2-5; tentative D call: TRBD2 (6 bases). The V end lost 2 bases, the J end lost 5 bases, and 9 bases lay between the germline ends. This CDR3 is built from 13 residues. CDR1 is MNHEY, CDR2 SVGEGT, per germline. As DNA, the CDR3 is TGTGCCAGCAGTTACCCAGGGAGGGAGACCCAGTACTTC. Its translation: CASSYPGRETQYF.

The CDR3 sequence is CASSIGDKEETQYF. In nucleotides, the CDR3 is TGTGCCAGTAGTATAGGAGACAAAGAGGAGACCCAGTACTTC. The gene calls are TRBV19 and TRBJ2-5; no reliable D call. This CDR3 contains 14 residues. From germline, CDR1 is LNHDA and CDR2 SQIVND (reference sequence). V gave up 1 base and J gave up 5 bases, with 11 bases separating them.

At least ten counts were recorded for this clonotype. The V call is TRBV2, the J call TRBJ1-1, with a possible D match to TRBD1 (6 bases). The CDR3 runs to 13 residues. Germline V gives CDR1 SNHLY, CDR2 FYNNEI. Deletions cut 6 bases from V and 6 bases from J, with 14 bases between. CDR3 sequence: CASRVTTGSEAFF. CDR3 DNA: TGTGCCAGCAGGGTAACGACAGGATCTGAAGCTTTCTTT.

The chain uses TRBV20-1 and TRBJ1-3; D not certain. There are 13 residues in the CDR3. Germline values: CDR1 DFQATT, CDR2 SNEGSKA (reference sequence). The V end lost 3 bases, the J end lost 4 bases, and 10 bases lay between the germline ends. This chain's CDR3 is CSASLASGNTIYF. The CDR3, as DNA: TGCAGTGCTAGTCTGGCTTCCGGAAACACCATATATTTT.

The rearrangement joins TRBV30 to TRBJ1-5, with D possibly being TRBD1 (6 bases). The V end was cut by 5 bases, the J end by 2 bases, with 13 bases between. The CDR3 extends over 14 amino acids. Germline CDR1 GTSNPN, CDR2 SVGIG (reference sequence). Here the CDR3 reads CAWAASGGNQPQHF. Written as DNA, the CDR3 is TGTGCCTGGGCGGCTTCAGGGGGCAATCAGCCCCAGCATTTT. Together with reference TRBV30 and TRBJ1-5, the CDR3 gives the full variable domain: SQTIHQWPATLVQPVGSPLSLECTVEGTSNPNLYWYRQAAGRGLQLLFYSVGIGQISSEVPQNLSASRPQDRQFILSSKKLLLSDSGFYLCAWAASGGNQPQHFGDGTRLSIL.

The rearrangement links TRBV29-1 to TRBJ2-7; D not certain. The germline V and J ends were trimmed by 5 bases and 0 bases, with 14 bases remaining between them. This CDR3 region has 14 residues. Per the germline V gene, CDR1 is SQVTM and CDR2 is ANQGSEA. The chain's CDR3 is CSVIGPPSSYEQYF. The CDR3 DNA is TGCAGCGTTATAGGACCGCCGAGCTCCTACGAGCAGTACTTC.

This clonotype has a handful of counts. CDR3 amino acids: CASSLELAGASYEQYF. The CDR3 DNA reads TGTGCCAGCAGCTTGGAGCTAGCGGGAGCTTCGTACGAGCAGTACTTC. V usage is TRBV5-6 and J usage is TRBJ2-7; 10 bases are shared with TRBD2. Germline CDR1 and CDR2: SGHDT and YYEEEE. CDR3 length: 16 amino acids. With 0 bases clipped from V and 4 bases from J, the junction kept 7 bases outside the gene matches.

By sample fraction, this clonotype is large. This rearrangement joins TRBV27 to TRBJ1-1; unclear D gene. Germline V CDR1 and CDR2: MNHEY, SMNVEV (reference sequence). V was pared by 1 base and J by 11 bases, with 11 bases between. The CDR3 consists of 12 residues. This chain's CDR3 is CASSLWVPRAFF. DNA of the CDR3: TGTGCCAGCAGTTTATGGGTCCCCAGGGCTTTCTTT.

V gene TRBV7-8 combines with J gene TRBJ2-2; TRBD2 matches 12 bases. J was trimmed by 0 bases and V by 1 base; bases with no gene match: 6. In germline, CDR1 is SGHVS, CDR2 FQNEAQ. The CDR3 loop spans 19 amino acids. DNA for the CDR3: TGTGCCAGCAGCTTAGTTATACTAGCGGGAGGAACGAACACCGGGGAGCTGTTTTTT. The encoded protein is CASSLVILAGGTNTGELFF.

In its sample, this clonotype was seen a few times. The V and J genes are TRBV14 and TRBJ1-2; D is uncertain. Trimming cost V 2 bases and J 1 base, with 8 bases left between them. The CDR3 contains 14 residues. Per the germline V gene, CDR1 is SGHDN and CDR2 is FVKESK. CDR3 sequence reads: CASSQRGINYGYTF. CDR3 in DNA: TGTGCCAGCAGCCAACGGGGAATTAACTATGGCTACACCTTC.